This T cell receptor beta chain was sequenced in a study of cytomegalovirus exposure and HLA in healthy donors. The CDR3 has 15 amino acids. V lost 2 bases and J lost 4, with 15 bases in between. The germline V gene encodes CDR1 SGHNT and CDR2 YYREEE (reference sequence). It was with 60 Vbeta and 13 Jbeta primers that the PCR ran. Data came from immunoSEQ multiplex PCR; TCRdb stores just in-frame clones and leaves some out. Of approximately 140,000 clones detected, over 75% appear once; the ten largest clones hold more than 0.5%. Healthy bone marrow donors supplied every sample. Study-level results: Analysis was performed later, and it showed HLA-associated TCR beta chains to be more clonally expanded than equally common others. TCR beta sequences reportedly predicted the HLA-A and HLA-B alleles of most subjects accurately. Using the classifier, cytomegalovirus status was reportedly diagnosed with high specificity and sensitivity.

About this clone: Its specificity is unknown.

Sequenced material: PBMCs. This sequence was found in a woman in her 40s in good health and CMV-seronegative. The gene calls are TRBV5-4 and TRBJ2-5; weak D call: TRBD1 (6 bases). The CDR3 sequence is CASSFRTAVLETQYF. CDR3 coding DNA: TGTGCCAGCAGCTTCAGGACAGCAGTCCTAGAGACCCAGTACTTC. Combining the CDR3 with reference TRBV5-4 and TRBJ2-5 gives the whole variable domain ETGVTQSPTHLIKTRGQQVTLRCSSQSGHNTVSWYQQALGQGPQFIFQYYREEENGRGNFPPRFSGLQFPNYSSELNVNALELDDSALYLCASSFRTAVLETQYFGPGTRLLVL.